This T cell receptor beta chain was profiled in a study of blood T cell repertoires in COVID-19. Study at large: Acute and convalescent COVID-19 specimens originated in the United States, Italy and Spain.

The CDR3 sequence is 15 residues long. Per the germline V gene, CDR1 is MNHEY and CDR2 is SMNVEV (reference sequence). Between the trimmed V and J ends, which lost 6 bases and 4 bases, there was a span of 18 bases. As handled by the study authors: Reference gene primer amplification gave estimated nucleated cell counts. Profiling relied on immunoSEQ multiplex PCR, and the TCRdb table lists in-frame clones only, not all of them. The V and J calls and clone size were taken over from that table, and D and trimming were inferred from the DNA. The sample lists about 87,000 clones; around 87% were seen once. This clone was observed a single time.

The sequencing input was peripheral blood. This rearrangement joins TRBV27 to TRBJ1-2; TRBD1 might be the D (5 bases). The sequence came from a man aged 40-49 years with acute or convalescent COVID-19. In nucleotides, the CDR3 is TGTGCCAGCAGCTCTACCATCACAGGACCCTATGGCTACACCTTC. This translates into CASSSTITGPYGYTF.